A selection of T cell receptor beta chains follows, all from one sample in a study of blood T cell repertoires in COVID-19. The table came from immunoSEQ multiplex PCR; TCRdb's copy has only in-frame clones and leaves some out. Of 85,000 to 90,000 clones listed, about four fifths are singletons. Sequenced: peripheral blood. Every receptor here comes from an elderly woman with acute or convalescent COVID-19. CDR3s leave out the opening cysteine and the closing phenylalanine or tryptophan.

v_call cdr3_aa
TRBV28 ASSSTGTAF
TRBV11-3 ASSLGGNSQETQY
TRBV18 ASSVSGNNQPQH
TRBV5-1 ASSLTGEGTDTQY
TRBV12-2 ASRSPKGPPRAGELF
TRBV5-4 ASSATSGGPQETQY
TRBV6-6 ASSQGRNQPQH
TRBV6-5 AVSQGPNQPQH
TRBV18 ASSSGTAFGNEQF
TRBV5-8 ASSPGQGLDTEAF
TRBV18 ASSPRAPDRGVGNTIY
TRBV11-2 ASSLDLQGETQY
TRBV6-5 ASRETGNHEQY
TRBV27 ASRTGWADTQY
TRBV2 ASTRQLVEQY
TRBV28 ASSGGQGARVADQETQY
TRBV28 ASGGRSREQY
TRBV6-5 ASKTSKRGTDTQY
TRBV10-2 ASSGGSTYNEQF
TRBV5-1 ASSFKRQGTDTQY
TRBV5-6 ASSLGGTIYEQY
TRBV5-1 ASSLGQISYEQY